Below, 29 T cell receptor beta chains from the same sample are listed, as sequenced in a study of T-cell reconstitution after alpha-beta-depleted transplantation in children (dated by TCRdb to 2015 to 2016). Per the publication, the treatment or condition label means: allogeneic hematopoietic cell transplantation with graft depleted of TCRalphabeta T cells and CD19 B cells. The method was PCR. Sequencing was carried out with an Illumina HiSeq 2500. TCR libraries were prepared with molecular barcoding, using unique molecular identifiers to normalize TCRbeta repertoire quantification. Through fastp at Q25 and MiXCR, TCRdb rebuilt clones from the public reads, retaining in-frame beta chains. Rows with a matching CDR3 protein are joined into one entry that keeps the most common DNA and genes. The sample has about 980,000 distinct CDR3 sequences on record, 25% to 30% of them singletons. The top ten clonotypes cover around 30% of the sample.

The sequencing here drew on PBMCs, mostly from graft donor cells, taken 360 days after TCRalphabeta/CD19-depleted stem cell transplant. The source of these receptors is a boy under two years old who had a stem cell transplant for SCID, so the T cells may come from the graft donor.

This rearrangement joins TRBV15 to TRBJ2-7, with a possible D match to TRBD1 (6 bases). Germline lookup yields CDR1 LNHNV and CDR2 YYDKDF (reference sequence). Trimming shortened V by 8 bases and J by 2 bases, and 22 bases separated the two germline ends. This CDR3 contains 16 residues. The CDR3 DNA reads TGTGCCACCCCCACCTTCCGAGACAGGTCCGCCTACGAGCAGTACTTC. This gives the protein CATPTFRDRSAYEQYF.

The chain has TRBV6-5 and TRBJ2-7; possible D gene TRBD2, 5 bases. Germline CDR1 reads MNHEY; CDR2 reads SVGAGI. V shed 2 bases and J shed 1 base, with 9 bases lying between them. The CDR3 has 14 residues. CDR3 in amino acids: CASSYGETSYEQYF. The CDR3 coding sequence is TGTGCCAGCAGTTACGGGGAGACATCCTACGAGCAGTACTTC.

The rearrangement joins TRBV7-2 to TRBJ1-2; D remains ambiguous. There are 12 residues in the CDR3. Trimming shortened V by 4 bases and J by 6 bases, and 9 bases separated the two germline ends. In germline, CDR1 is SGHTA, CDR2 FQGNSA. The CDR3 nucleotides are TGTGCCAGCAGCTCCGGGTGGGATGGCTACACCTTC. This codes for CASSSGWDGYTF.

The chain is built from TRBV20-1 and TRBJ2-1, with D perhaps TRBD1 (5 bases). Trimming cost V 3 bases and J 2 bases, with 14 bases left between them. In germline, CDR1 is DFQATT, CDR2 SNEGSKA (reference sequence). The CDR3 consists of 15 residues. CDR3 sequence: CSARIAGFTYNEQFF. The CDR3, as DNA: TGCAGTGCTAGGATTGCAGGGTTCACCTACAATGAGCAGTTCTTC.

This clonotype was counted only a few times. V and J are TRBV20-1 and TRBJ1-6; TRBD1 might be the D (6 bases). The CDR3 length is 14 residues. Germline CDR1 is DFQATT and CDR2 is SNEGSKA (reference sequence). Trimming left V 5 bases short and J 7 bases short, with 15 bases between. In nucleotides, the CDR3 is TGCAGTGCTTATGGACAGCGAGGGAATTCACCCCTCCACTTT. Translation gives CSAYGQRGNSPLHF.

This clonotype was seen more than once but under ten times. The V gene is TRBV20-1, the J gene TRBJ1-5; the match to TRBD1 covers 8 bases. The germline V gene has CDR1 DFQATT and CDR2 SNEGSKA (reference sequence). Unmatched junction bases numbered 11, after V lost 4 bases and J lost 6 bases. The CDR3 is 15 residues long. Here the CDR3 reads CSAKNRYRGGQPQHF. Written as DNA, the CDR3 is TGCAGTGCTAAGAATAGGTACAGGGGGGGTCAGCCCCAGCATTTT.

J is TRBJ1-4 and V is TRBV7-8; D is possibly TRBD1 (5 bases). V gave up 5 bases and J gave up 12 bases, with 16 bases separating them. The CDR3 has 13 residues. Germline CDR1 and CDR2: SGHVS and FQNEAQ. The CDR3, as DNA: TGTGCCAGCAGCCCCACGGCCGGGGGTGAACTGTTTTTT. It translates to CASSPTAGGELFF.

This clonotype was observed a few times. V usage is TRBV21-1 and J usage is TRBJ1-1. TRBV21-1 is tagged as a pseudogene. The CDR3 spans 14 residues. The CDR3 DNA is TGTGCCAGCAGCACCTGGACGGTTAACACTGAAGCTTTCTTT. It yields the protein CASSTWTVNTEAFF.

This clonotype turned up a few times. This chain uses TRBV12-3 or TRBV12-4 with TRBJ2-5; the match to TRBD2 covers 7 bases. J gave up 4 bases and V 3 bases, and 8 bases lay outside the gene matches. The CDR3 has 15 amino acids. The CDR3: CASSFHVGEGETQYF. The CDR3 DNA reads TGTGCCAGCAGTTTTCACGTCGGGGAGGGAGAGACCCAGTACTTC.

The chain uses TRBV5-5 and TRBJ1-6; D call uncertain. CDR3 length equals 14 residues. Trimming took off 2 bases at V and 3 bases at J, with 6 bases between the two ends. Germline V gives CDR1 SGHKS, CDR2 YYEKEE (reference sequence). This chain's CDR3 is CASSFPFYNSPLHF. CDR3 coding DNA: TGTGCCAGCAGCTTCCCCTTCTATAATTCACCCCTCCACTTT.

This chain uses TRBV2 with TRBJ2-3; maybe TRBD1 (5 bases). V gave up 7 bases and J gave up 4 bases, with 12 bases separating them. This CDR3 is built from 13 residues. CDR1 and CDR2 from the germline V gene are SNHLY and FYNNEI. The CDR3 region has the DNA TGTGCCAGCAAGTCAGGGTGGGCAGATACGCAGTATTTT. Translating it yields CASKSGWADTQYF.

This clonotype occurred a few times. The J gene is TRBJ2-3, the V gene TRBV6-1; no definite D call. The CDR3 extends over 14 amino acids. The V end was cut by 1 base, the J end by 1 base, with 6 bases between. Germline loops: CDR1 MNHNS, CDR2 SASEGT. CDR3 sequence (DNA): TGTGCCAGCAGTGAAGTTGGGGGCACAGATACGCAGTATTTT. Translation gives CASSEVGGTDTQYF.

The CDR3 nucleotides read TGCAGTGCTAGTTCTGGCTTGGATAGCAATCAGCCCCAGCATTTT. Protein sequence: CSASSGLDSNQPQHF. The chain has TRBV20-1 and TRBJ1-5; no firm D call. The germline V and J ends were trimmed by 3 bases and 0 bases, with 12 bases remaining between them. The CDR3 is made up of 15 amino acids. Germline loops: CDR1 DFQATT, CDR2 SNEGSKA (reference sequence).

Only a few counts were recorded for this clonotype. The V and J genes are TRBV12-3 or TRBV12-4 and TRBJ1-1; TRBD1 matches 8 bases. The CDR3 is 15 residues long. J was trimmed by 0 bases and V by 5 bases; bases with no gene match: 5. The CDR3 nucleotides read TGTGCCAGCAGTCAGGGGGCGGACATGAACACTGAAGCTTTCTTT. Residues: CASSQGADMNTEAFF.

The chain employs TRBV2 and TRBJ2-5, with TRBD2 as a possible D gene (5 bases). The CDR3 loop spans 13 amino acids. Trimming left V 10 bases short and J 5 bases short, with 17 bases between. Germline-derived CDR1 and CDR2 are SNHLY and FYNNEI. The DNA of the CDR3 is TGTGCCAACCGGGATGTCTTGATGGAGACCCAGTACTTC. Translating it yields CANRDVLMETQYF.

This clonotype was observed a few times. The chain recombines TRBV15 with TRBJ2-7; 10 bases map to TRBD2. This CDR3 has 15 amino acids. The V and J ends lost 0 bases and 6 bases, in that order; junction bases with no gene match: 5. Germline V gene data show CDR1 as LNHNV and CDR2 as YYDKDF (reference sequence). CDR3 nucleotides: TGTGCCACCAGCAGAGATGTTGGGACTAGCGTCGAGCAGTACTTC. Its translation is CATSRDVGTSVEQYF.

The chain couples TRBV14 to TRBJ2-3; no reliable D call. This CDR3 has 15 residues. V was clipped by 3 bases and J by 2 bases, with 12 bases between them. Germline loops: CDR1 SGHDN, CDR2 FVKESK. The CDR3 DNA follows: TGTGCCAGCAGCCAGCGGAGACCATTCACAGATACGCAGTATTTT. Encoded protein: CASSQRRPFTDTQYF.

The J gene is TRBJ1-5, the V gene TRBV6-4; D ambiguous. The V end lost 3 bases, the J end lost 2 bases, and 14 bases lay between the germline ends. Germline loops: CDR1 MRHNA, CDR2 SNTAGT. The CDR3 has 16 amino acids. The CDR3 DNA sequence: TGTGCCAGCAGTGAGGGCAGGACTCAGGGCAATCAGCCCCAGCATTTT. It encodes CASSEGRTQGNQPQHF.

The V gene is TRBV12-3 or TRBV12-4, the J gene TRBJ1-5; D call uncertain. The V and J ends lost 9 bases and 0 bases respectively, with 12 bases between them. The CDR3 loop spans 14 amino acids. The CDR3: CARRTAYSNQPQHF. CDR3 in DNA: TGTGCCAGGAGAACAGCTTATAGCAATCAGCCCCAGCATTTT.

CDR3 bases: TGTGCCAGCAGCCAAAACAGGGTGGGCGAGCAGTACTTC. This translates into CASSQNRVGEQYF. The rearrangement links TRBV4-2 to TRBJ2-7, with a tentative D call TRBD1 (6 bases). Germline V gene lookup returns CDR1 LGHNA and CDR2 YNFKEQ. V was clipped by 2 bases and J by 6 bases, with 11 bases between them. This CDR3 comprises 13 residues.

This clonotype was counted between two and nine times. This rearrangement joins TRBV2 to TRBJ2-7, with TRBD1 matching 8 bases. The CDR3 sequence is 14 residues long. Germline V CDR1 and CDR2: SNHLY, FYNNEI. Germline trimming cut 11 bases from V and 0 bases from J; bases unmatched to any gene: 9. The CDR3 loop reads CAGRQGSPSYEQYF. The CDR3, as DNA: TGTGCCGGGCGACAGGGGTCTCCCTCCTACGAGCAGTACTTC.

The chain employs TRBV4-1 and TRBJ1-5; tentative D call: TRBD1 (5 bases). The germline V and J ends were trimmed by 4 bases and 1 base, with 11 bases remaining between them. CDR1 and CDR2 (germline): MGHRA, YSYEKL. This CDR3 has 15 amino acids. The CDR3 loop reads CASSRGGVSNQPQHF. In DNA form, the CDR3 reads TGCGCCAGCAGCCGCGGGGGTGTCAGCAATCAGCCCCAGCATTTT.

A few counts support this clonotype. This rearrangement joins TRBV12-3 or TRBV12-4 to TRBJ1-1, with D unresolved. Trimming left V 6 bases short and J 4 bases short, with 18 bases between. The CDR3 runs 15 residues. The CDR3 nucleotides are TGTGCCAGCAGCCACGCGACCCTGCGAGGCACTGAAGCTTTCTTT. Protein: CASSHATLRGTEAFF.

This clonotype was detected only a few times. The J gene is TRBJ2-2, the V gene TRBV6-1; maybe TRBD1 (6 bases). The CDR3 is made up of 16 amino acids. The V gene's germline CDR1 is MNHNS and CDR2 SASEGT. V was clipped by 6 bases and J by 4 bases, with 18 bases between them. CDR3 amino acids: CASRGDRTFVTGELFF. CDR3 coding DNA: TGTGCCAGCAGGGGAGACAGGACGTTTGTCACCGGGGAGCTGTTTTTT.

The chain joins TRBV7-6 to TRBJ1-2, with 9 bases fitting TRBD1. CDR3 length: 15 amino acids. Trimming took 2 bases from V and 8 from J; bases not matched to a gene: 9. CDR1 and CDR2 from the germline V gene are SGHVS and FNYEAQ. In nucleotides, the CDR3 is TGTGCCAGCAGCTTAACTTTTACAGGGGGCGGAGGCTACACCTTC. This encodes CASSLTFTGGGGYTF.

In this sample, this clonotype turned up a few times. The chain links TRBV5-1 to TRBJ2-7; D perhaps matches TRBD1 (5 bases). Germline-derived CDR1 and CDR2 are SGHRS and YFSETQ. CDR3 size: 16 residues. Trimming shortened V by 4 bases and J by 2 bases, and 19 bases separated the two germline ends. In DNA form, the CDR3 reads TGCGCCAGCAGCCCTCAGGGTAAAGGATCCGCCTACGAGCAGTACTTC. This sequence encodes CASSPQGKGSAYEQYF.

The chain has TRBV5-1 and TRBJ2-2; unclear D gene. V lost 7 bases to trimming and J lost 0 bases, with 16 bases between them. The CDR3 consists of 16 residues. The germline V gene has CDR1 SGHRS and CDR2 YFSETQ. In DNA form, the CDR3 reads TGCGCCAGCTATCATCCTGGCTACGCGAACACCGGGGAGCTGTTTTTT. Its protein is CASYHPGYANTGELFF.

A single count supports this clonotype. The chain links TRBV27 to TRBJ2-7; D possibly corresponds to TRBD1 (6 bases). V was shortened by 3 bases and J by 12 bases, with 21 bases between the two germline ends. The CDR3 contains 14 residues. The germline CDR1 and CDR2 sequences are MNHEY and SMNVEV (reference sequence). The CDR3 sequence is CASSFRNLEGVRYF. In DNA form, the CDR3 reads TGTGCCAGCAGTTTCAGGAACCTAGAGGGGGTTCGGTACTTC.

V gene TRBV20-1 combines with J gene TRBJ2-7; maybe TRBD2 (6 bases). V lost 5 bases to trimming and J lost 3 bases, with 17 bases between them. The CDR3 is made up of 14 amino acids. CDR1 DFQATT and CDR2 SNEGSKA come from the germline V gene (reference sequence). CDR3 region: CSAARGSDGYEQYF. The CDR3 DNA is TGCAGTGCTGCGCGGGGCTCGGACGGCTACGAGCAGTACTTC.